This TCR beta chain was retrieved from a study of cytomegalovirus exposure and HLA in healthy donors. The study's findings and limits: A reported reduction in N-insertions relative to the roughly 710-donor mean was seen in an Asian-associated ancestry cluster in a later analysis. Reports indicated that the classifier achieved high specificity and sensitivity in diagnosing cytomegalovirus status.

The PCR was carried out with 60 Vbeta primers and 13 Jbeta primers. Profiling relied on immunoSEQ multiplex PCR, and the TCRdb table lists in-frame clones only, not all of them. The top ten hold about 2.1% of the sample, which has about 150,000 clones, roughly 70% seen once. Per the germline V gene, CDR1 is SGHRS and CDR2 is YFSETQ. The CDR3 is 17 amino acids. V was pared by 0 bases and J by 0 bases, with 15 bases between. About this clone itself: Its specificity is unknown.

Input material: PBMCs. The chain couples TRBV5-1 to TRBJ1-1; D gene ambiguous. The source is a man younger than 45 in good health and CMV-seronegative. Here the CDR3 DNA reads TGCGCCAGCAGCTTGGCCACTTCGGGGATCATGAACACTGAAGCTTTCTTT. Translating it yields CASSLATSGIMNTEAFF.